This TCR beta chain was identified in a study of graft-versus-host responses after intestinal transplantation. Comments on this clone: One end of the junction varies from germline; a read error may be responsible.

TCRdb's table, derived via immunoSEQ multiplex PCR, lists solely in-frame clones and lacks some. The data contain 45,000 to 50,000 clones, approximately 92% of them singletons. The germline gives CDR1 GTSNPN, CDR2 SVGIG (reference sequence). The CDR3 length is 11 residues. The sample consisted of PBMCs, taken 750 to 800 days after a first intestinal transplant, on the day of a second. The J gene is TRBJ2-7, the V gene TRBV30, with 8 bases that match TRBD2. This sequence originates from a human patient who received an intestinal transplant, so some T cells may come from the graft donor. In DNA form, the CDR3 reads TGTGCCTGGAGGTACGCGGGAGGCCGGAGTTTC. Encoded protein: CAWRYAGGRSF.